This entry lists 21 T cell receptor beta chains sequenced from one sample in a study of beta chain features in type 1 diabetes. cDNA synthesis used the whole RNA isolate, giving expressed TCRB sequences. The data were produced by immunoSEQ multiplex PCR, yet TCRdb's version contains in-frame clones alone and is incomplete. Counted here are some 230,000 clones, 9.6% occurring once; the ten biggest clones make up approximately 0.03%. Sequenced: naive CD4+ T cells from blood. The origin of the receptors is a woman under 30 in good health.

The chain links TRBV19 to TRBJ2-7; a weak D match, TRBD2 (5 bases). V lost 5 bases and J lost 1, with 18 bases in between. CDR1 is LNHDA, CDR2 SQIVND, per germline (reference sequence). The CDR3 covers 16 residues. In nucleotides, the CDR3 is TGTGCCAGTAGTTTGCGGACTCCAGCCCAATCCTACGAGCAGTACTTC. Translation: CASSLRTPAQSYEQYF. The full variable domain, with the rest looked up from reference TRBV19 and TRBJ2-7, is DGGITQSPKYLFRKEGQNVTLSCEQNLNHDAMYWYRQDPGQGLRLIYYSQIVNDFQKGDIAEGYSVSREKKESFPLTVTSAQKNPTAFYLCASSLRTPAQSYEQYFGPGTRLTVT.

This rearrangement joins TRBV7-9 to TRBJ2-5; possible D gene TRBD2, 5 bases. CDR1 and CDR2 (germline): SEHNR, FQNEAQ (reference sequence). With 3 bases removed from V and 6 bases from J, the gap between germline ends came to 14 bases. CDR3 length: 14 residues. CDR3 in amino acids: CASSFAARRKTQYF. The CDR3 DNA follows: TGTGCCAGCAGCTTTGCGGCTAGGAGGAAGACCCAGTACTTC.

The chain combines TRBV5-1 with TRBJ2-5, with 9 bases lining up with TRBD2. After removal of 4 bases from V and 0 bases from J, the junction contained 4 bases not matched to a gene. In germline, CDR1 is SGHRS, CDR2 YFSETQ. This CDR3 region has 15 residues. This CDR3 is CASSRSSGNQETQYF. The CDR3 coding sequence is TGCGCCAGCAGCAGGTCTAGCGGGAACCAAGAGACCCAGTACTTC.

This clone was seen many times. CDR3 sequence: CSVAGDRYYNEQFF. The CDR3 nucleotides are TGCAGCGTTGCAGGAGACAGATACTACAATGAGCAGTTCTTC. The genes are TRBV29-1 and TRBJ2-1; TRBD1 is a possible D gene (5 bases). The ends were cut back, 4 bases at V and 3 bases at J, with 13 bases in the middle. CDR1 is SQVTM, CDR2 ANQGSEA, per germline. CDR3 length equals 14 residues.

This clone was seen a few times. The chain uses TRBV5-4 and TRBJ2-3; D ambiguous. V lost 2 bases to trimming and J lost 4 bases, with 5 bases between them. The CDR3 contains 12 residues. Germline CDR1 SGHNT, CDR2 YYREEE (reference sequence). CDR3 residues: CASSLNSDTQYF. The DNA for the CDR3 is TGTGCCAGCAGCTTAAACTCAGATACGCAGTATTTT.

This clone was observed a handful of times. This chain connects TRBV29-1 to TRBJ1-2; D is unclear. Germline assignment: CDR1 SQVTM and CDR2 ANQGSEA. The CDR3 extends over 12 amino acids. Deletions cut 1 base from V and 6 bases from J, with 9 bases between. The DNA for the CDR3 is TGCAGCGTTGAAGGACTCATTGATGGCTACACCTTC. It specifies CSVEGLIDGYTF.

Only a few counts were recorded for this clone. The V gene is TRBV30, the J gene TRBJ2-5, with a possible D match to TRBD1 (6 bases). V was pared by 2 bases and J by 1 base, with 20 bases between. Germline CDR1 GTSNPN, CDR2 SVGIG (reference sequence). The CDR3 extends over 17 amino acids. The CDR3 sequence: CAWSIRTADRFQETQYF. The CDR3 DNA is TGTGCCTGGAGTATCAGGACAGCCGACCGCTTCCAAGAGACCCAGTACTTC.

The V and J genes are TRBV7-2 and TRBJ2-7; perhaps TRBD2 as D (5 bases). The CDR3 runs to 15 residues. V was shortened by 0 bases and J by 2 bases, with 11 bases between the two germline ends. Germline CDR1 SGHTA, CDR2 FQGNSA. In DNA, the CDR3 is TGTGCCAGCAGCTTAGCGGAAGGGAGTGCCTACGAGCAGTACTTC. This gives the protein CASSLAEGSAYEQYF.

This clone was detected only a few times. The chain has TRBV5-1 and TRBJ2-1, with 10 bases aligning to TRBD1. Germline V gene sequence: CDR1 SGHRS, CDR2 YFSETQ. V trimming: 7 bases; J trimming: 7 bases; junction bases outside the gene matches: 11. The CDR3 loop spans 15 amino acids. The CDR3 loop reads CASGQDRGLVNEQFF. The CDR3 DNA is TGCGCCAGCGGACAAGACAGGGGGCTAGTTAATGAGCAGTTCTTC.

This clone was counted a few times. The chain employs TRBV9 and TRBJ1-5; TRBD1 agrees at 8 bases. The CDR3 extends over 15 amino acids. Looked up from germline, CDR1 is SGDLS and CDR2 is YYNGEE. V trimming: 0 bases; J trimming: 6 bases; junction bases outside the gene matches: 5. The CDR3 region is CASSVGDRGGQPQHF. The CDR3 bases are TGTGCCAGCAGCGTAGGTGACAGGGGAGGTCAGCCCCAGCATTTT.

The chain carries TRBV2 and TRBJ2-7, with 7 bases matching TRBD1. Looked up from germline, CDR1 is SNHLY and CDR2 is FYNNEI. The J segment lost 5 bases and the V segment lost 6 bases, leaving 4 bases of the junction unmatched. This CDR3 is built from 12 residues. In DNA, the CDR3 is TGTGCCAGCAGAGGCGACAGGGACGAGCAGTACTTC. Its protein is CASRGDRDEQYF.

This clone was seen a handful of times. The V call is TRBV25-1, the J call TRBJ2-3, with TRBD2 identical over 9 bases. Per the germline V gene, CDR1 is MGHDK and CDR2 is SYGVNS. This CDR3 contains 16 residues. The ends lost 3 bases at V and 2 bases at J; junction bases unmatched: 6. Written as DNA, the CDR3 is TGTGCCAGCAGTGACCGTAGCGGGGGTCTCACAGATACGCAGTATTTT. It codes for CASSDRSGGLTDTQYF.

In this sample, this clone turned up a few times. CDR3 DNA: TGTGCCATCAGCTCCACCGGGGTTGGCAATGAGCAGTTCTTC. Protein: CAISSTGVGNEQFF. This chain joins TRBV10-3 and TRBJ2-1; TRBD2 is a possible D gene (5 bases). The CDR3 spans 14 residues. Germline V gene lookup returns CDR1 ENHRY and CDR2 SYGVKD. Trimming removed 6 bases at V and 6 bases at J, with 15 bases between.

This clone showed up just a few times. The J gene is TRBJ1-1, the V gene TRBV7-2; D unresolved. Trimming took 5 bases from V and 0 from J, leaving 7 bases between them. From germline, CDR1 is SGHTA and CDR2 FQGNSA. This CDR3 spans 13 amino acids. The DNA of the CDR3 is TGTGCCAGCAGCCCCCATTTGAACACTGAAGCTTTCTTT. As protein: CASSPHLNTEAFF.

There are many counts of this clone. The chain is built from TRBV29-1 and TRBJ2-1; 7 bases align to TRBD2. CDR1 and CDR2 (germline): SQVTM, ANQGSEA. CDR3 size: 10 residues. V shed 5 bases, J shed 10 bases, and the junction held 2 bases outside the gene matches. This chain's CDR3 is CSVRREEQFF. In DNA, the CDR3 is TGCAGCGTTCGGCGGGAGGAGCAGTTCTTC.

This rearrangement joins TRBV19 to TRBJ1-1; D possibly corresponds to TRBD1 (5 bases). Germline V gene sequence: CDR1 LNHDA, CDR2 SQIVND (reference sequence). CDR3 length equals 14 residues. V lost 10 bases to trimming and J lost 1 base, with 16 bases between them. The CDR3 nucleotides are TGTGCCACAAACCTCAGGGTCGGGAACACTGAAGCTTTCTTT. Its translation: CATNLRVGNTEAFF.

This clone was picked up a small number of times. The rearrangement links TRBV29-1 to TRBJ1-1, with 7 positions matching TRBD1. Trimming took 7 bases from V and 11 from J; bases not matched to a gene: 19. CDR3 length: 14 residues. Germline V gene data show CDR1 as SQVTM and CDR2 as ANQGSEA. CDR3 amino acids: CSGDPTDREMGAFF. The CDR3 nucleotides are TGCAGCGGCGATCCGACCGACAGGGAAATGGGTGCTTTCTTT.

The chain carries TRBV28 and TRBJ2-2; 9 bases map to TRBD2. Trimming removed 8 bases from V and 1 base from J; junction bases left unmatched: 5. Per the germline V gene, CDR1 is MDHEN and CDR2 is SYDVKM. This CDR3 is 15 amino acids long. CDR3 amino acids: CASYRTSENTGELFF. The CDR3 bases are TGTGCCAGCTATAGGACTAGCGAGAACACCGGGGAGCTGTTTTTT.

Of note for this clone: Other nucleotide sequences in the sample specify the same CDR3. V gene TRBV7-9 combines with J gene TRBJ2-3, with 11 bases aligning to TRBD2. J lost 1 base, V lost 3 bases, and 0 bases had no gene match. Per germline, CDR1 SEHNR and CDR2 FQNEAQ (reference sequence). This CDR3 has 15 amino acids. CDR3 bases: TGTGCCAGCAGCTTGACTAGCGGGGGCACAGATACGCAGTATTTT. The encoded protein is CASSLTSGGTDTQYF. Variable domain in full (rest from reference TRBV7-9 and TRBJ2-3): DTGVSQNPRHKITKRGQNVTFRCDPISEHNRLYWYRQTLGQGPEFLTYFQNEAQLEKSRLLSDRFSAERPKGSFSTLEIQRTEQGDSAMYLCASSLTSGGTDTQYFGPGTRLTVL.

Written as DNA, the CDR3 is TGTGCCAGCAGCTTAGATCGGACAGGGGTAGGGAATGAGCAGTTCTTC. It yields the protein CASSLDRTGVGNEQFF. This chain joins TRBV11-2 and TRBJ2-1, with 9 bases matching TRBD1. Germline-derived CDR1 and CDR2 are SGHAT and FQNNGV. The CDR3 has 16 amino acids. J lost 7 bases, V lost 0 bases, and 7 bases had no gene match.

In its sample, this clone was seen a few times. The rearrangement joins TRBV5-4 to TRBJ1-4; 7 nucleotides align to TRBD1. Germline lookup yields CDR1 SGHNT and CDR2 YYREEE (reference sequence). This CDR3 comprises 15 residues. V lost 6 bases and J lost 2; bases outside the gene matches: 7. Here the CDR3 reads CASTNRGNTNEKLFF. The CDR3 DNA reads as TGTGCCAGCACAAACAGGGGAAACACTAATGAAAAACTGTTTTTT.